These T cell receptor beta chains were read from a single sample in a study of T cells in Graves' hyperthyroidism and ophthalmopathy. TCRdb used MiXCR to reprocess the multiplex PCR reads, holding one entry per CDR3 protein. The sample lists 600,000 to 700,000 distinct CDR3 sequences; just under 45% were seen once. Sequencing used peripheral blood or thyroid tissue (not recorded which). The source is an adult man with Graves' disease, either hyperthyroidism or ophthalmopathy (not recorded which). Each CDR3 is given with its conserved first and last residue. Fields, in order: clone size, D gene, V gene, J gene, CDR3 DNA, CDR3 protein. A D gene is named only where the DNA matches it firmly. Clone size appears in some rows only: once, few, many, or a class for an expanded clone.

-,TRBD2,TRBV11-2,TRBJ2-7,TGTGCCAGCAGCCAGCGGGGGGCCTGGGCCGAGCAGTACTTC,CASSQRGAWAEQYF
once,-,TRBV20-1,TRBJ1-2,TGCAGTGCTAGAGAGGGTGGGAGCGGCTACACCTTC,CSAREGGSGYTF
few,-,TRBV7-2,TRBJ2-5,TGCGCCAGCAGCCAAGAAAGCGGGTTTGAGACCCAGTACTTC,CASSQESGFETQYF
-,-,TRBV20-1,TRBJ2-5,TGCAGTGCTAGATGGGACTTACAAGAGACCCAGTACTTC,CSARWDLQETQYF
few,TRBD2,TRBV10-3,TRBJ2-3,TGTGCCATCAATACTGGACTAGCGGGGAACACAGATACGCAGTATTTT,CAINTGLAGNTDTQYF
-,-,TRBV20-1,TRBJ1-1,TGCAGTGCTAGACAACAGGGGAACACTGAAGCTTTCTTT,CSARQQGNTEAFF
-,-,TRBV25-1,TRBJ1-2,TGTGCCAGCAGTGGCGGGAGAAGCTCCTATGGCTACACCTTC,CASSGGRSSYGYTF
-,TRBD1,TRBV2,TRBJ2-7,TGTGCCAGCAGTCAAGCCGGACAGGGGGCCTACGAGCAGTACTTC,CASSQAGQGAYEQYF
-,-,TRBV7-9,TRBJ2-7,TGTGCCAGCAGCCCGTGGGTAGGAGGCCCCAGCTCCTACGAGCAGTACTTC,CASSPWVGGPSSYEQYF
-,-,TRBV10-2,TRBJ1-6,TGCGCCAGCAGTGAGTCGAAGCCAGGGTCTGCGCCCCTCCACTTT,CASSESKPGSAPLHF
many,-,TRBV7-6,TRBJ1-2,TGTGCCAGCAGCTTAGGGGCAACGGCCCGGGGCTACACCTTC,CASSLGATARGYTF
many,TRBD1,TRBV19,TRBJ2-7,TGTGCCAGTAGTAATTCGGGACAGGGCGTCTACGAGCAGTACTTC,CASSNSGQGVYEQYF
-,-,TRBV5-1,TRBJ2-7,TGCGCCAGCAGTGGGGACTCGTCGGGTGAGCAGTACTTC,CASSGDSSGEQYF
-,-,TRBV9,TRBJ1-5,TGTGCCAGCAGCCCCGGGTTGGGGTTTAATCAGCCCCAGCATTTT,CASSPGLGFNQPQHF
few,TRBD2,TRBV20-1,TRBJ2-5,TGCAGTCGGTATGAACGGACTAGCGGGGGGCCCCAAGAGACCCAGTACTTC,CSRYERTSGGPQETQYF
-,-,TRBV5-1,TRBJ1-4,TGTGCCAGCAGCTTGGAGGGGTTTTTT,CASSLEGFF
few,TRBD1,TRBV5-1,TRBJ2-7,TGCGCCAGCAGCCCCGACCGGGACAGGATGATTTTC,CASSPDRDRMIF
few,-,TRBV14,TRBJ1-1,TGTGCCAGCCGCGACCTACCGAACACTGAAGCTTTCTTT,CASRDLPNTEAFF
-,TRBD1,TRBV12-3/TRBV12-4,TRBJ1-2,TGTGCCAGCAGGTTAGGACAGGGACACTATGGCTACACCTTC,CASRLGQGHYGYTF
many,TRBD2,TRBV7-9,TRBJ2-7,TGTGCCAGCAGCTCGGTAGCGGGAGGGCCCTACGAGCAGTACTTC,CASSSVAGGPYEQYF
many,-,TRBV24-1,TRBJ2-7,TGTGCCACCAGCCTGACAGGCTACGAGCAGTACTTC,CATSLTGYEQYF
-,TRBD1,TRBV12-5,TRBJ2-5,TGTGCTAGTGGTTTGGGGACAGGGTCCTACCAAGAGACCCAGTACTTC,CASGLGTGSYQETQYF
-,-,TRBV19,TRBJ1-3,TGTGCCAGCAGCTGGGATAGGGGCCTCTCTGGAAACACCATATATTTT,CASSWDRGLSGNTIYF
-,TRBD1,TRBV29-1,TRBJ1-2,TGCAGCGTCGCCAGCAGTGAGGGGACAGGGGACGGCTACACCTTC,CSVASSEGTGDGYTF
many,-,TRBV10-3,TRBJ1-1,TGTGCCATCAGAGAACAGGGAGGGGACACTGAAGCTTTCTTT,CAIREQGGDTEAFF
once,-,TRBV7-2,TRBJ2-3,TGTGCCAGCAGCCCCCCCGGCGGGGCAGATACGCAGTATTTT,CASSPPGGADTQYF
-,-,TRBV5-1,TRBJ1-1,TGTGCCAGCAGCTTGGCAGGGACGATCACTGAAGCTTTCTTT,CASSLAGTITEAFF
few,-,TRBV2,TRBJ1-5,TGTGCCAGCAGTGATCTAAGGGCTCAGCCCCAGCATTTT,CASSDLRAQPQHF
-,TRBD2,TRBV20-1,TRBJ2-7,TGCAGCGCCGGACTAGTCCCCTCCTACGAGCAGTACTTC,CSAGLVPSYEQYF
many,-,TRBV20-1,TRBJ2-7,TGCAGTGCTAGCGGCGGATGGAGCTACGAGCAGTACTTC,CSASGGWSYEQYF
-,-,TRBV28,TRBJ1-2,TGTGCCAGCAGTACATCGAACCTCGGAACGCTGGGGGGCTCCTATGGCTACACCTTC,CASSTSNLGTLGGSYGYTF
few,-,TRBV7-2,TRBJ2-7,TGTGCCAGCAGCTCGGGAGTACTCCACGAGCAGTACTTC,CASSSGVLHEQYF
-,TRBD1,TRBV2,TRBJ1-2,TGTGCCAGCAGTTATACAGGGGCTAACTATGGCTACACCTTC,CASSYTGANYGYTF
many,TRBD2,TRBV15,TRBJ2-7,TGTGCCACCAGCAGAGGGGAGGGCCTCGGCGAGCAGTACTTC,CATSRGEGLGEQYF
many,TRBD1,TRBV2,TRBJ1-5,TGTGCCAGCAGTGAGGGACAGGGGGCGACCCAGCCCCAGCATTTT,CASSEGQGATQPQHF
-,TRBD1,TRBV29-1,TRBJ1-5,TGCAGCGCAGGGACAGGGGAGGCTCAGCCCCAGCATTTT,CSAGTGEAQPQHF
few,TRBD1,TRBV19,TRBJ2-7,TGTGCCAGTAGTATAGGCAGGGGGCGATACGAGCAGTACTTC,CASSIGRGRYEQYF
many,-,TRBV7-9,TRBJ1-5,TGTGCCAGCAGCTTATATGGTGACAATCAGCCCCAGCATTTT,CASSLYGDNQPQHF
many,-,TRBV5-1,TRBJ2-7,TGCGCCAGCAGTCTGGGGGAGTTCCGGGAACAGTACTTC,CASSLGEFREQYF
-,-,TRBV7-2,TRBJ1-1,TGTGCCAGCAGCTTAGTGGGACATACGAACACTGAAGCTTTCTTT,CASSLVGHTNTEAFF
-,TRBD1,TRBV6-5,TRBJ1-2,TGTGCCAGCAGTTACTCGGGGACAGTAGATGGCTACACCTTC,CASSYSGTVDGYTF
-,-,TRBV25-1,TRBJ1-2,TGTGCTAGAGACCAGAGCCGGGGCTACACCTTC,CARDQSRGYTF
-,TRBD2,TRBV6-5,TRBJ2-7,TGTGCCAGCAGTGGACTAGCGGGAAACTACGAGCAGTACTTC,CASSGLAGNYEQYF
few,-,TRBV9,TRBJ1-1,TGTGCCAGCAGCCCCGCGAGCACTGAAGCTTTCTTT,CASSPASTEAFF
-,TRBD1,TRBV19,TRBJ1-2,TGTGCCAGTAGTGCCCCCGGACAGGGGCAAGGCTACACCTTC,CASSAPGQGQGYTF
many,-,TRBV9,TRBJ1-1,TGTGCCAGCAGCCAAACGCCCAAGGGTATCGCTGAAGCTTTCTTT,CASSQTPKGIAEAFF
-,TRBD1,TRBV29-1,TRBJ1-2,TGCAGCTCCTCAGGGGGATCCAACTATGGCTACACCTTC,CSSSGGSNYGYTF
-,-,TRBV7-8,TRBJ2-7,TGTGCCAGCAGTTTAGGCGGCATTACCTACGAGCAGTACTTC,CASSLGGITYEQYF
-,-,TRBV7-6,TRBJ1-2,TGTGCCAGCAGCCCCAGGACTGGCTATGGCTACACCTTC,CASSPRTGYGYTF
-,TRBD2,TRBV10-3,TRBJ2-7,TGTGCCATCAGTGAGTCTAGATTCGGGGCTAGCGGTACCTACGAGCAGTACTTC,CAISESRFGASGTYEQYF
-,-,TRBV7-9,TRBJ2-5,TGTGCCAGCAGCTTTGAGGCAGGGGCCGCAGAGACCCAGTACTTC,CASSFEAGAAETQYF
-,-,TRBV20-1,TRBJ2-5,TGCAGTGCTAGAGGGGGCGCCGCGAACACCGGGGAGACCCAGTACTTC,CSARGGAANTGETQYF
many,TRBD1,TRBV24-1,TRBJ1-5,TGTGCCACCAGTGATTCTCGGACAGGGAATCAGCCCCAGCATTTT,CATSDSRTGNQPQHF
-,-,TRBV29-1,TRBJ1-2,TGCAGCGTGGACAGTCAGACTGATCATAACTATGGCTACACCTTC,CSVDSQTDHNYGYTF
many,-,TRBV7-7,TRBJ1-6,TGTGCCAGCAGCTCCGGACGTAATTCACCCCTCCACTTT,CASSSGRNSPLHF
-,-,TRBV7-9,TRBJ2-5,TGTGCCAGCAGTTATACAATATCCGACAGAGGGGGGGATCAAGAGACCCAGTACTTC,CASSYTISDRGGDQETQYF
many,TRBD2,TRBV7-2,TRBJ2-2,TGTGCCAGCAGCTACGGGACTAGCGGGAACACCGGGGAGCTGTTTTTT,CASSYGTSGNTGELFF